This TCR beta chain was documented in a study of blood T cells in healthy people across ages. Then a second PCR, running roughly 6 to 11 cycles, was carried out with a sample-barcoded 5' primer and a J-beta primer mix. Unique molecular identifiers of 12 random nucleotides labeled each cDNA. MiXCR was run by TCRdb on the 5' RACE reads, yielding one entry per CDR3 protein. The sample yields about 1.5 million distinct CDR3 sequences, roughly two fifths seen once. The CDR3 sequence is 17 residues long. Deletions cut 1 base from V and 0 bases from J, with 15 bases between. From germline, CDR1 is MGHRA and CDR2 YSYEKL. Researchers collected roughly 9.8 milliliters of peripheral blood from every single donor.

The genes are TRBV4-1 and TRBJ1-1; D gene ambiguous. The sample taken for sequencing was blood. The TCR was taken from a woman between 18 and 30 years old in good health. The CDR3 DNA sequence: TGCGCCAGCAGCCAAGTAGGTTACCAGGCGATGAACACTGAAGCTTTCTTT. Amino acids: CASSQVGYQAMNTEAFF.